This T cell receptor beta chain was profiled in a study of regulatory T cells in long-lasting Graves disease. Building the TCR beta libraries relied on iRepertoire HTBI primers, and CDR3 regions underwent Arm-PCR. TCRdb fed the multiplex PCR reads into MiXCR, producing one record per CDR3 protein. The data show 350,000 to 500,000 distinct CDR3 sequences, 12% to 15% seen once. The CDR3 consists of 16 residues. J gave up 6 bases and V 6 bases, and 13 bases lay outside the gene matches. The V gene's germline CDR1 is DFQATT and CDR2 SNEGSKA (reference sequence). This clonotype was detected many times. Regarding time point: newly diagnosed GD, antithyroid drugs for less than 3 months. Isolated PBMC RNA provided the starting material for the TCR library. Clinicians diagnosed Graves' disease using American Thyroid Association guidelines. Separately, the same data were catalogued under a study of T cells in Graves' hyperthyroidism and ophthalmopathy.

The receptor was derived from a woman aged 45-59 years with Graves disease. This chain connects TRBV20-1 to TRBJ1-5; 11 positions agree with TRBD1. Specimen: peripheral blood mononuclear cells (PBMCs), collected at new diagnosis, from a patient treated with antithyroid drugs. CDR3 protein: CSARGSVGQGVQPQHF. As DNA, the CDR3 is TGCAGTGCAAGGGGCTCTGTGGGACAGGGGGTTCAGCCCCAGCATTTT.